This TCR beta chain was sequenced in a study of cytomegalovirus exposure and HLA in healthy donors. Data came from immunoSEQ multiplex PCR; TCRdb stores just in-frame clones and leaves some out. In the table there are 45,000 to 70,000 clones, 90% of which are singletons. V lost 6 bases, J lost 2 bases, and 21 bases stayed unmatched. CDR1 and CDR2 from the germline V gene are SGHTS and YDEGEE. The CDR3 has 19 amino acids. The TCR originated in a man aged 18 to 30 in good health and CMV-seronegative. The chain has TRBV5-8 and TRBJ2-5, with TRBD2 identical over 8 bases. The sequencing sample was made of PBMCs. The CDR3 DNA follows: TGTGCCAGCACGTCATGGGACAAAGGCGGACTAGCTGCTCAAGAGACCCAGTACTTC. Amino acid sequence: CASTSWDKGGLAAQETQYF.